These T cell receptor beta chains were read from a single sample in a study of OX40 agonist ivuxolimab in advanced cancers. Sequencing was performed with immunoSEQ multiplex PCR; in TCRdb, only in-frame clones are kept and a portion is missing. The table has about 64,000 clones, 80% to 90% seen once. Material: CD4+ or CD8+ T cells sorted from blood, obtained in a trial of the OX40 agonist ivuxolimab. The receptors were gathered from an adult with an advanced solid tumor such as melanoma, head and neck, liver or kidney cancer. Each CDR3 is given with its conserved first and last residue. The order of the fields is V gene, J gene, clone size, D gene, CDR3 protein, CDR3 DNA. A D gene is named only where the DNA matches it firmly. Clone sizes are given selectively: once, few, many, or a class where the clone is expanded.

V gene: TRBV18; J gene: TRBJ1-2; clone size: -; D gene: TRBD1; CDR3 protein: CASSPNTGGAGNGYTF; CDR3 DNA: TGTGCCAGCTCACCTAACACAGGGGGCGCAGGAAATGGCTACACCTTC
V gene: TRBV13; J gene: TRBJ2-7; clone size: -; D gene: -; CDR3 protein: CASNDRDTAYEQYF; CDR3 DNA: TGTGCCAGCAACGACCGGGACACAGCCTACGAGCAGTACTTC
V gene: TRBV5-5; J gene: TRBJ1-2; clone size: -; D gene: TRBD1; CDR3 protein: CASSFGQGSYGYTF; CDR3 DNA: TGTGCCAGCAGCTTCGGACAGGGGTCCTATGGCTACACCTTC
V gene: TRBV27; J gene: TRBJ2-7; clone size: -; D gene: -; CDR3 protein: CASSSRGGYEQYF; CDR3 DNA: TGTGCCAGCAGTAGCCGGGGAGGCTACGAGCAGTACTTC
V gene: TRBV28; J gene: TRBJ2-1; clone size: -; D gene: TRBD2; CDR3 protein: CASTLASGYNEQFF; CDR3 DNA: TGTGCCAGCACCCTCGCTAGCGGCTACAATGAGCAGTTCTTC
V gene: TRBV19; J gene: TRBJ2-1; clone size: -; D gene: -; CDR3 protein: CASSPSGYEQFF; CDR3 DNA: TGTGCCAGTAGTCCCAGCGGTTATGAGCAGTTCTTC
V gene: TRBV29-1; J gene: TRBJ2-1; clone size: -; D gene: -; CDR3 protein: CSAITGTAGNEQFF; CDR3 DNA: TGCAGCGCGATAACCGGGACGGCAGGCAATGAGCAGTTCTTC
V gene: TRBV19; J gene: TRBJ1-5; clone size: -; D gene: -; CDR3 protein: CASSMVASNQPQHF; CDR3 DNA: TGTGCCAGTAGTATGGTGGCTAGCAATCAGCCCCAGCATTTT
V gene: TRBV21-1; J gene: TRBJ1-2; clone size: -; D gene: -; CDR3 protein: CASSNVWGVGYGYTF; CDR3 DNA: TGTGCCAGCAGCAATGTTTGGGGGGTGGGCTATGGCTACACCTTC
V gene: TRBV4-1; J gene: TRBJ2-1; clone size: -; D gene: TRBD1; CDR3 protein: CASSQRQGMGDNEQFF; CDR3 DNA: TGCGCCAGCAGCCAACGACAGGGGATGGGGGACAATGAGCAGTTCTTC
V gene: TRBV6-5; J gene: TRBJ1-2; clone size: -; D gene: -; CDR3 protein: CASSYLSVNYGYTF; CDR3 DNA: TGTGCCAGCAGTTACCTGTCAGTTAACTATGGCTACACCTTC
V gene: TRBV28; J gene: TRBJ2-7; clone size: -; D gene: -; CDR3 protein: CASSHTGNYEQYF; CDR3 DNA: TGTGCCAGCAGTCATACAGGGAACTACGAGCAGTACTTC
V gene: TRBV5-4; J gene: TRBJ2-7; clone size: -; D gene: -; CDR3 protein: CASSLSGNYEQYF; CDR3 DNA: TGTGCCAGCAGCCTCAGCGGAAACTACGAGCAGTACTTC
V gene: TRBV5-1; J gene: TRBJ2-7; clone size: -; D gene: -; CDR3 protein: CASSLGLGRGDEQYF; CDR3 DNA: TGCGCCAGCAGCTTGGGGTTGGGACGAGGCGACGAGCAGTACTTC
V gene: TRBV5-4; J gene: TRBJ2-7; clone size: -; D gene: -; CDR3 protein: CASSLAAPSSYEQYF; CDR3 DNA: TGTGCCAGCAGCTTGGCCGCTCCCAGCTCCTACGAGCAGTACTTC
V gene: TRBV29-1; J gene: TRBJ2-5; clone size: -; D gene: TRBD2; CDR3 protein: CSVEDLGRPAGATREAQYF; CDR3 DNA: TGCAGCGTTGAAGATCTTGGTAGACCAGCGGGGGCCACAAGAGAGGCCCAGTACTTC
V gene: TRBV6-1; J gene: TRBJ2-7; clone size: -; D gene: TRBD2; CDR3 protein: CASTGGNSYEQYF; CDR3 DNA: TGTGCCAGCACGGGGGGAAACTCCTACGAGCAGTACTTC
V gene: TRBV29-1; J gene: TRBJ2-5; clone size: -; D gene: -; CDR3 protein: CSAHTGPGETQYF; CDR3 DNA: TGCAGCGCTCATACAGGGCCGGGAGAGACCCAGTACTTC
V gene: TRBV4-2; J gene: TRBJ2-2; clone size: -; D gene: -; CDR3 protein: CASSQDPFGELNTGELFF; CDR3 DNA: TGTGCCAGCAGCCAAGATCCGTTTGGGGAGTTGAACACCGGGGAGCTGTTTTTT
V gene: TRBV5-4; J gene: TRBJ1-1; clone size: -; D gene: -; CDR3 protein: CASSPTVYTEAFF; CDR3 DNA: TGTGCCAGCAGCCCGACAGTGTACACTGAAGCTTTCTTT
V gene: TRBV27; J gene: TRBJ1-1; clone size: -; D gene: -; CDR3 protein: CASSLSGQAAEAFF; CDR3 DNA: TGTGCCAGCAGTTTATCGGGGCAGGCCGCTGAAGCTTTCTTT
V gene: TRBV15; J gene: TRBJ1-5; clone size: -; D gene: TRBD1; CDR3 protein: CATSTRDRGNQPQHF; CDR3 DNA: TGTGCCACCAGCACCCGGGACAGGGGCAATCAGCCCCAGCATTTT
V gene: TRBV19; J gene: TRBJ2-5; clone size: -; D gene: -; CDR3 protein: CASSIGTGRETQYF; CDR3 DNA: TGTGCCAGTAGTATAGGAACAGGGAGGGAGACCCAGTACTTC
V gene: TRBV6-1; J gene: TRBJ2-1; clone size: -; D gene: TRBD2; CDR3 protein: CASRLAGYNEQFF; CDR3 DNA: TGTGCCAGCAGACTAGCGGGATACAATGAGCAGTTCTTC
V gene: TRBV6-5; J gene: TRBJ2-4; clone size: once; D gene: -; CDR3 protein: CASTQGLGAKNIQYF; CDR3 DNA: TGTGCCAGCACACAGGGACTCGGGGCCAAAAACATTCAGTACTTC
V gene: TRBV27; J gene: TRBJ1-5; clone size: few; D gene: TRBD1; CDR3 protein: CASRDRGGNQPQHF; CDR3 DNA: TGTGCCAGCAGGGACAGGGGGGGCAATCAGCCCCAGCATTTT
V gene: TRBV27; J gene: TRBJ2-5; clone size: -; D gene: -; CDR3 protein: CASSLVGVGETQYF; CDR3 DNA: TGTGCCAGCAGTTTAGTGGGGGTCGGGGAGACCCAGTACTTC
V gene: TRBV6-5; J gene: TRBJ2-7; clone size: -; D gene: TRBD2; CDR3 protein: CASSSTSGATYEQYF; CDR3 DNA: TGTGCCAGCAGTTCGACTAGCGGGGCGACCTACGAGCAGTACTTC
V gene: TRBV4-1; J gene: TRBJ2-7; clone size: -; D gene: -; CDR3 protein: CASSLGEYDSGYYEQYF; CDR3 DNA: TGCGCCAGCAGCCTGGGGGAATACGACAGTGGATACTACGAGCAGTACTTC
V gene: TRBV27; J gene: TRBJ1-1; clone size: few; D gene: -; CDR3 protein: CASSGGWTEAFF; CDR3 DNA: TGTGCCAGCAGTGGGGGTTGGACTGAAGCTTTCTTT
V gene: TRBV6-6; J gene: TRBJ2-1; clone size: -; D gene: TRBD2; CDR3 protein: CASSGGTSGVNEQFF; CDR3 DNA: TGTGCCAGCAGTGGCGGGACTAGCGGGGTGAATGAGCAGTTCTTC
V gene: TRBV27; J gene: TRBJ2-1; clone size: -; D gene: -; CDR3 protein: CASTNPRGGANEQFF; CDR3 DNA: TGTGCCAGCACCAATCCACGAGGGGGGGCGAATGAGCAGTTCTTC
V gene: TRBV15; J gene: TRBJ2-3; clone size: -; D gene: -; CDR3 protein: CATTSTDTQYF; CDR3 DNA: TGTGCCACCACGAGCACAGATACGCAGTATTTT
V gene: TRBV10-3; J gene: TRBJ2-5; clone size: -; D gene: TRBD2; CDR3 protein: CAISDSLAVQETQYF; CDR3 DNA: TGTGCCATCAGTGACTCCCTAGCGGTTCAAGAGACCCAGTACTTC
V gene: TRBV27; J gene: TRBJ2-7; clone size: -; D gene: -; CDR3 protein: CASSLSTRFEQYF; CDR3 DNA: TGTGCCAGCAGTTTATCTACCCGTTTCGAGCAGTACTTC
V gene: TRBV7-9; J gene: TRBJ2-1; clone size: -; D gene: -; CDR3 protein: CASSLSDNNEQFF; CDR3 DNA: TGTGCCAGCAGCTTATCAGATAACAATGAGCAGTTCTTC
V gene: TRBV10-2; J gene: TRBJ1-1; clone size: -; D gene: -; CDR3 protein: CASSDFGEPNTEAFF; CDR3 DNA: TGCGCCAGCAGTGATTTCGGGGAACCTAACACTGAAGCTTTCTTT
V gene: TRBV11-2; J gene: TRBJ2-5; clone size: -; D gene: -; CDR3 protein: CASSLGLSPRETQYF; CDR3 DNA: TGTGCCAGCAGCTTAGGACTAAGCCCCCGAGAGACCCAGTACTTC
V gene: TRBV18; J gene: TRBJ2-7; clone size: once; D gene: -; CDR3 protein: CASSPGRSLYEQYF; CDR3 DNA: TGTGCCAGCTCACCGGGCAGATCACTATACGAGCAGTACTTC
V gene: TRBV27; J gene: TRBJ2-7; clone size: once; D gene: -; CDR3 protein: CASSLLRWLIYEQYF; CDR3 DNA: TGTGCCAGCAGTTTGTTACGATGGTTAATCTACGAGCAGTACTTC
V gene: TRBV5-8; J gene: TRBJ1-3; clone size: -; D gene: -; CDR3 protein: CASSLVWGGNTIYF; CDR3 DNA: TGTGCCAGCAGCTTGGTTTGGGGAGGAAACACCATATATTTT
V gene: TRBV14; J gene: TRBJ2-5; clone size: -; D gene: -; CDR3 protein: CASSQFGQHQETQYF; CDR3 DNA: TGTGCCAGCAGCCAATTCGGACAACACCAAGAGACCCAGTACTTC
V gene: TRBV10-3; J gene: TRBJ1-2; clone size: -; D gene: TRBD1; CDR3 protein: CAIKGQGFYGYTF; CDR3 DNA: TGTGCCATCAAAGGACAGGGTTTCTATGGCTACACCTTC
V gene: TRBV11-2; J gene: TRBJ1-4; clone size: once; D gene: -; CDR3 protein: CASSLAGKAGTNEKLFF; CDR3 DNA: TGTGCCAGCAGCTTGGCTGGAAAGGCTGGGACTAATGAAAAACTGTTTTTT
V gene: TRBV28; J gene: TRBJ1-4; clone size: -; D gene: TRBD1; CDR3 protein: CASSSYRGTTNEKLFF; CDR3 DNA: TGTGCCAGCAGTTCGTACAGGGGCACAACTAATGAAAAACTGTTTTTT
V gene: TRBV6-6; J gene: TRBJ1-6; clone size: -; D gene: TRBD1; CDR3 protein: CASSPWDSLNSPLHF; CDR3 DNA: TGTGCCAGCAGCCCCTGGGACAGTCTCAATTCACCCCTCCACTTT
V gene: TRBV29-1; J gene: TRBJ2-7; clone size: -; D gene: -; CDR3 protein: CSVVGGGLGYEQYF; CDR3 DNA: TGCAGCGTTGTTGGGGGCGGACTCGGGTACGAGCAGTACTTC
V gene: TRBV19; J gene: TRBJ2-2; clone size: -; D gene: -; CDR3 protein: CASSIWGTGELFF; CDR3 DNA: TGTGCCAGTAGTATATGGGGTACCGGGGAGCTGTTTTTT
V gene: TRBV2; J gene: TRBJ2-1; clone size: -; D gene: -; CDR3 protein: CASGYPSEQFF; CDR3 DNA: TGTGCCAGCGGCTACCCGAGCGAGCAGTTCTTC
V gene: TRBV6-1; J gene: TRBJ1-1; clone size: -; D gene: -; CDR3 protein: CASRGIKTEAFF; CDR3 DNA: TGTGCCAGCAGGGGAATCAAGACTGAAGCTTTCTTT
V gene: TRBV13; J gene: TRBJ2-7; clone size: -; D gene: TRBD2; CDR3 protein: CASSETTGLAGFEQYF; CDR3 DNA: TGTGCCAGCAGCGAGACTACGGGACTAGCGGGATTCGAGCAGTACTTC
V gene: TRBV9; J gene: TRBJ2-2; clone size: -; D gene: TRBD1; CDR3 protein: CASSLWTGPTGELFF; CDR3 DNA: TGTGCCAGCAGCCTTTGGACAGGACCCACCGGGGAGCTGTTTTTT
V gene: TRBV30; J gene: TRBJ1-5; clone size: few; D gene: TRBD1; CDR3 protein: CAWSTPVGGWRQPQHF; CDR3 DNA: TGTGCCTGGAGCACTCCAGTAGGGGGCTGGCGTCAGCCCCAGCATTTT
V gene: TRBV7-9; J gene: TRBJ1-1; clone size: -; D gene: -; CDR3 protein: CASSLGQSYTEAFF; CDR3 DNA: TGTGCCAGCAGCTTAGGACAGAGCTACACTGAAGCTTTCTTT
V gene: TRBV30; J gene: TRBJ1-1; clone size: -; D gene: -; CDR3 protein: CAWSEETQRTTEAFF; CDR3 DNA: TGTGCCTGGAGTGAGGAAACCCAGAGGACCACTGAAGCTTTCTTT
V gene: TRBV4-1; J gene: TRBJ2-7; clone size: medium-sized; D gene: -; CDR3 protein: CASSAVSSGLYEQYF; CDR3 DNA: TGCGCCAGCAGCGCTGTGAGTTCGGGCCTCTACGAGCAGTACTTC
V gene: TRBV28; J gene: TRBJ2-7; clone size: -; D gene: -; CDR3 protein: CASSSPEGYEQYF; CDR3 DNA: TGTGCCAGCAGTTCCCCTGAGGGCTACGAGCAGTACTTC
V gene: TRBV6-4; J gene: TRBJ2-7; clone size: -; D gene: -; CDR3 protein: CASSDGRWDGERRQASYEQYF; CDR3 DNA: TGTGCCAGCAGCGACGGTAGATGGGATGGGGAGAGACGACAGGCTTCCTACGAGCAGTACTTC
V gene: TRBV4-1; J gene: TRBJ2-3; clone size: -; D gene: -; CDR3 protein: CASSQAGNTDTQYF; CDR3 DNA: TGCGCCAGCAGCCAAGCCGGTAACACAGATACGCAGTATTTT